This T cell receptor (beta chain) was recorded in a study of T-cell reconstitution after alpha-beta-depleted transplantation in children. Preparing the TCRbeta library involved the use of unique molecular identifiers. TCRdb recomputed calls from the PCR reads with MiXCR, one row per CDR3 protein. This sample has 110,000 or so distinct CDR3 sequences; roughly 6.1% occur once, and the top ten carry roughly 23%. This clonotype was observed a few times. This material consisted of PBMCs, mostly from graft donor cells, taken 360 days after TCRalphabeta/CD19-depleted stem cell transplant. This TCR derives from a male patient aged 2-10 years who had a stem cell transplant for acute lymphoblastic leukemia, so the T cells may come from the graft donor.

CDR3 in amino acids: CASSLRAGGDYGYTF. CDR3 DNA: TGTGCCAGCAGCTTAAGGGCAGGAGGAGATTATGGCTACACCTTC. The rearrangement uses TRBV7-9 and TRBJ1-2; D call uncertain. The V and J ends lost 2 bases and 5 bases respectively, with 15 bases between them. Looked up from germline, CDR1 is SEHNR and CDR2 is FQNEAQ (reference sequence). This CDR3 is built from 15 residues.